Listed below are T cell receptor beta chains from one sample, sequenced in a study of blood T cells in healthy people across ages. From the 5' RACE reads, TCRdb called clonotypes with MiXCR, one entry per CDR3 protein. Of 1.5 million to 2 million distinct CDR3 sequences listed, about 35% were seen once; the top ten hold about 10%. Sequencing used blood. These receptors all come from a woman in her 30s in good health. The CDR3 runs from the conserved cysteine through the conserved F or W. Fields, in order: clone size, D gene, J gene, V gene, CDR3 protein, CDR3 DNA. The D gene is left open where the match is weak. Size values are once, few and many counts, or a class for expanded clones, and some rows have none.

clone size: many; D gene: -; J gene: TRBJ2-7; V gene: TRBV4-1; CDR3 protein: CASSLEGSGYEQYF; CDR3 DNA: TGCGCCAGCAGCCTGGAGGGGTCGGGGTACGAGCAGTACTTC
clone size: -; D gene: -; J gene: TRBJ2-1; V gene: TRBV7-2; CDR3 protein: CASTFYFAEQFF; CDR3 DNA: TGTGCCAGCACCTTTTACTTCGCCGAGCAGTTCTTC
clone size: many; D gene: -; J gene: TRBJ2-5; V gene: TRBV5-1; CDR3 protein: CASSTGTPRQETQYF; CDR3 DNA: TGCGCCAGCAGCACCGGGACCCCTCGCCAAGAGACCCAGTACTTC
clone size: -; D gene: -; J gene: TRBJ2-1; V gene: TRBV2; CDR3 protein: CASSGTAHEQFF; CDR3 DNA: TGTGCCAGCAGTGGGACTGCACATGAGCAGTTCTTC
clone size: few; D gene: -; J gene: TRBJ2-5; V gene: TRBV3-1; CDR3 protein: CASAGTATQYF; CDR3 DNA: TGTGCCAGCGCCGGGACTGCGACCCAGTACTTC
clone size: -; D gene: -; J gene: TRBJ2-2; V gene: TRBV10-2; CDR3 protein: CTSSQKNTGELFF; CDR3 DNA: TGCACCAGCAGCCAGAAGAACACCGGGGAGCTGTTTTTT
clone size: -; D gene: -; J gene: TRBJ2-1; V gene: TRBV20-1; CDR3 protein: CSASPQSIGEQFF; CDR3 DNA: TGCAGTGCTAGCCCCCAAAGTATAGGTGAGCAGTTCTTC
clone size: -; D gene: TRBD1; J gene: TRBJ1-5; V gene: TRBV6-1; CDR3 protein: CAIWDRGGAQHF; CDR3 DNA: TGTGCCATCTGGGACAGGGGCGGAGCCCAGCATTTT
clone size: -; D gene: TRBD1; J gene: TRBJ2-1; V gene: TRBV5-5; CDR3 protein: CASSRRDRGDEQFF; CDR3 DNA: TGTGCCAGCAGCAGGCGGGACAGGGGCGATGAGCAGTTCTTC
clone size: once; D gene: -; J gene: TRBJ1-4; V gene: TRBV7-2; CDR3 protein: CASSPHRVRKNEKLFF; CDR3 DNA: TGTGCCAGCAGCCCCCACCGGGTCAGGAAAAATGAAAAACTGTTTTTT
clone size: -; D gene: -; J gene: TRBJ2-5; V gene: TRBV9; CDR3 protein: CASSAHTGLQETQYF; CDR3 DNA: TGTGCCAGCAGCGCCCATACGGGGCTCCAAGAGACCCAGTACTTC
clone size: -; D gene: TRBD1; J gene: TRBJ1-1; V gene: TRBV7-9; CDR3 protein: CASSPAELPGGNTEAFF; CDR3 DNA: TGTGCCAGCAGCCCCGCGGAGCTTCCAGGGGGGAACACTGAAGCTTTCTTT
clone size: -; D gene: TRBD1; J gene: TRBJ1-5; V gene: TRBV4-1; CDR3 protein: CASSHGTGGGQPQHF; CDR3 DNA: TGCGCCAGCAGCCACGGGACAGGGGGTGGTCAGCCCCAGCATTTT
clone size: -; D gene: -; J gene: TRBJ2-1; V gene: TRBV7-9; CDR3 protein: CASSHGLGNEQFF; CDR3 DNA: TGTGCCAGCAGCCACGGTTTGGGCAATGAGCAGTTCTTC
clone size: -; D gene: -; J gene: TRBJ2-7; V gene: TRBV3-1; CDR3 protein: CASSQGDLGSEFGEQYF; CDR3 DNA: TGTGCCAGCAGCCAAGGGGACTTAGGTAGCGAATTTGGCGAGCAGTACTTC
clone size: -; D gene: -; J gene: TRBJ2-5; V gene: TRBV27; CDR3 protein: CASSSGRGLSSYEQCF; CDR3 DNA: TGTGCCAGCAGTTCCGGACGGGGCCTCAGCTCCTACGAGCAGTGCTTC
clone size: few; D gene: TRBD1; J gene: TRBJ2-7; V gene: TRBV27; CDR3 protein: CASSLTRQGREQYF; CDR3 DNA: TGTGCCAGCAGTCTGACCAGACAGGGCCGCGAGCAGTACTTC
clone size: -; D gene: -; J gene: TRBJ2-5; V gene: TRBV7-2; CDR3 protein: CASSLADSRTRLGWWETQYF; CDR3 DNA: TGTGCCAGCAGCTTGGCAGATTCGCGGACACGTCTAGGGTGGTGGGAGACCCAGTACTTC
clone size: many; D gene: -; J gene: TRBJ2-1; V gene: TRBV9; CDR3 protein: CASSPSVGVHLNEQFF; CDR3 DNA: TGTGCCAGCAGCCCATCTGTGGGAGTCCATCTCAATGAGCAGTTCTTC
clone size: few; D gene: TRBD1; J gene: TRBJ2-7; V gene: TRBV6-6; CDR3 protein: CASRPWDRGYEQYF; CDR3 DNA: TGTGCCAGCAGACCCTGGGACAGGGGATACGAGCAGTACTTC
clone size: once; D gene: TRBD1; J gene: TRBJ2-1; V gene: TRBV6-1; CDR3 protein: CASSRGGTGARNEQFF; CDR3 DNA: TGTGCCAGCAGCAGGGGCGGGACAGGGGCGAGAAATGAGCAGTTCTTC
clone size: few; D gene: TRBD2; J gene: TRBJ2-3; V gene: TRBV4-1; CDR3 protein: CASSQVAGAGDTQYF; CDR3 DNA: TGCGCCAGCAGCCAAGTAGCGGGGGCAGGAGATACGCAGTATTTT
clone size: -; D gene: -; J gene: TRBJ1-6; V gene: TRBV7-8; CDR3 protein: CASSLFGDTYNSPLHF; CDR3 DNA: TGTGCCAGCAGCTTATTCGGGGACACCTATAATTCACCCCTCCACTTT
clone size: -; D gene: -; J gene: TRBJ2-7; V gene: TRBV14; CDR3 protein: CASSPFGRTYEQYF; CDR3 DNA: TGTGCCAGCAGCCCCTTTGGGCGGACCTACGAGCAGTACTTC
clone size: -; D gene: TRBD2; J gene: TRBJ2-7; V gene: TRBV2; CDR3 protein: CASTIRGTSGSINEQYF; CDR3 DNA: TGTGCCAGCACAATCCGGGGGACTAGCGGAAGTATCAACGAGCAGTACTTC
clone size: -; D gene: TRBD1; J gene: TRBJ1-4; V gene: TRBV28; CDR3 protein: CASSPPGQGGEKLFF; CDR3 DNA: TGTGCCAGCAGTCCGCCGGGACAGGGGGGTGAAAAACTGTTTTTT